This TCR beta chain comes out of a study of neurological immune-mediated disorders (dated by TCRdb to about 2019). In terms of the full investigation: Using UMI-based sequencing, the study compared peripheral blood TCR-beta repertoires from patients with HTLV-I-associated myelopathy (HAM/TSP), patients with multiple sclerosis, and healthy controls. The 90 to 110 TCR-beta libraries covered PBMC samples along with longitudinal samples, technical triplicates, and paired sorted CD4+ and CD8+ T-cell subsets. The cohort was made up of 60 to 75 subjects, consisting of 15 or so HAM/TSP patients, 35 or so multiple sclerosis patients and about 20 healthy controls.

The full study reports these points: Expanded clones from different subjects shared no identical CDR3 amino acid sequences, which suggests that TCR-beta repertoires were private in all groups. The highest TCR clonal expansion was observed in HAM/TSP patients, whereas the lowest was observed in MS patients, even when compared with healthy controls.

V sheds 2 bases and J sheds 4 bases, leaving 15 bases between their ends. CDR1 MNHNY and CDR2 SVGAGI were looked up in the germline V gene (reference sequence). The cysteine opens and the phenylalanine closes a CDR3 of 15 amino acids. The kept DNA is CDR3 alone, 45 bases in frame from the first base. cDNA was synthesized by template-switch 5'RACE using a primer carrying a 10-nucleotide random unique molecular identifier by which each TCR transcript was tagged. Every sequencing run yielded over 160 million TCR-beta sequences covering 15-18 subjects. The RNeasy kit was used to extract total RNA. The KAPA Real-time Library Amplification kit was used to amplify TCR-beta VDJ regions with primers targeting the TCR constant region and the 5'RACE anchor. A first PCR added sample indexes and Illumina adaptors, after which a second PCR increased the library yield. After Ampure bead purification, the roughly 650 bp TCR product was size-selected on a 2% E-gel SizeSelection system. Before pooling, libraries had their quality checked on a Bioanalyzer, their concentration measured with Qubit, and their quantity determined with the Kapa Library Quantification kit. An Illumina HiSeq 2500 was used to sequence the libraries paired-end at 2 x 150 bp. To increase sequence diversity, roughly 24-32% phiX was spiked into each library pool. The paper's processing steps were these. Quality-filtered reads were processed with the UMI-based MiGEC pipeline, and over 75% of raw TCR sequences were removed by the MiGEC pipeline during error correction. VDJ genes were aligned to IMGT germline references, and each clonotype was defined by a unique CDR3 amino acid sequence together with V-J genes. VDJtools evaluated clonal expansion, Shannon diversity and CDR3 relatedness (CalcPairwiseDistances, ClusterSamples); CLCbio workbench built phylogenetic trees. Clones with at least 8 unique UMIs were defined as expanded, with this threshold being based on coefficient-of-variation modelling across technical triplicates. In-frame beta chains were kept once TCRdb had trimmed the public reads at Q25 with fastp and called clones with MiXCR. Rows matching on CDR3 protein sequence are summarized as one entry with the most common DNA and genes. The V and J calls, along with clone size, are taken from TCRdb and not from the paper's own processing. Within this sample are fewer than 60,000 distinct CDR3 sequences, with around a tenth of them counted one time only. In total, the top ten clones hold about 5.7% of the sample.

In the case of this clonotype: No antigen is known for it. There are no base qualities to consult, and no much larger clone falls within one base.

For unsorted PBMC libraries, 2 million PBMCs were used after storage in RNAlater at -80 degrees C until RNA extraction. Peripheral blood was subjected to Ficoll-Hypaque density gradient centrifugation to isolate PBMCs, which were then cryopreserved in liquid nitrogen. The chain joins TRBV6-6 to TRBJ2-7; the D region possibly corresponds to TRBD2 (6 bases align). Material: PBMCs. The clonotype originates from a man aged 70 or older with HTLV-1-associated myelopathy (HAM/TSP). The CDR3 has the sequence CASSYATRVEYEQYF. The sequenced DNA is TGTGCCAGCAGTTACGCGACTAGAGTTGAATACGAGCAGTACTTC.